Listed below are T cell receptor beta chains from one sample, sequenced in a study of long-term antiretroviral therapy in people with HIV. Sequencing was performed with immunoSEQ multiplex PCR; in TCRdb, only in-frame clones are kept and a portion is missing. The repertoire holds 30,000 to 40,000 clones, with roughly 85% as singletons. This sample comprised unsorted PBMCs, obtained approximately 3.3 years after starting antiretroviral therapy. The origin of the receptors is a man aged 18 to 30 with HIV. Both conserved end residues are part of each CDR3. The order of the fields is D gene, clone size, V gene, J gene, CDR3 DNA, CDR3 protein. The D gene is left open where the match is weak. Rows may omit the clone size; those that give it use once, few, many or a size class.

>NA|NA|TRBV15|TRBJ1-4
TGTGCCACAGGGGAATGGGCAACTAATGAAAAACTGTTTTTT
CATGEWATNEKLFF
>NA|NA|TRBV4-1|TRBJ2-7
TGCGCCAGCAGTGAACTAGAGCGGAACTACGAGCAGTACTTC
CASSELERNYEQYF
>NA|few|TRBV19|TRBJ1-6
TGTGCCAGTAGTCCCGGGACGGCTGGGAATTCACCCCTCCACTTT
CASSPGTAGNSPLHF
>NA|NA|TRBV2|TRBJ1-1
TGTGCCAGCAGCACCGGGACCTACCCGAACACTGAAGCTTTCTTT
CASSTGTYPNTEAFF
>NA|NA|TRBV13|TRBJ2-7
TGTGCCAGCAGCCAAACGGGATCCTACGAGCAGTACTTC
CASSQTGSYEQYF
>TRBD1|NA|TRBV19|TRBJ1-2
TGTGCCAGTAGTATACCCGCCGGGACAGGGGGTCGCTACACCTTC
CASSIPAGTGGRYTF
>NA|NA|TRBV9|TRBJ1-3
TGTGCCAGCAGCGTAGTACCCACCGGTGCAAGAAACACCATATATTTT
CASSVVPTGARNTIYF
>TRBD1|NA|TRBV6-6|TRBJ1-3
TGTGCCAGCAGTGTCGGACAGGCTGGAAACACCATATATTTT
CASSVGQAGNTIYF
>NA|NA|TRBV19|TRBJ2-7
TGTGCCAGTAGTATAGACGGGAGTTTACGGAGCGAGCAGTACTTC
CASSIDGSLRSEQYF
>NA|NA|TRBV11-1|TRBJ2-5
TGTGCCAGCAGCTTAGGGTCGGACAGATCGTACCAAGAGACCCAGTACTTC
CASSLGSDRSYQETQYF
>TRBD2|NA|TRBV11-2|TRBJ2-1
TGTGCCAGCAGCGCGGGGGGCCTAGCGGGGGACTCCTACAATGAGCAGTTCTTC
CASSAGGLAGDSYNEQFF
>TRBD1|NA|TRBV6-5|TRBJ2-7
TGTGCCAGCAGTTTCTCCGGGACAGGGGTTTTCTACGAGCAGTACTTC
CASSFSGTGVFYEQYF
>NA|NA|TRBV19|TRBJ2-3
TGTGCCAGTAGTACCCCGGGACACAGCACAGATACGCAGTATTTT
CASSTPGHSTDTQYF
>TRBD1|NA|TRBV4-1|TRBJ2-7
TGCGCCAGCAGCCTTTCCGGGACAGGGTGGTACGAGCAGTACTTC
CASSLSGTGWYEQYF
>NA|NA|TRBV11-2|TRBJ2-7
TGTGCCAGCAGCCCGGCGGGGCGGGAGCAGTACTTC
CASSPAGREQYF
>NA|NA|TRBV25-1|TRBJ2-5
TGTGCCAGTCAGGGTCAAGACTGGTACCAAGAGACCCAGTACTTC
CASQGQDWYQETQYF
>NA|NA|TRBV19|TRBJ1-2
TGTGCCAGTAGTAAACGAGTGAACGGCTACACCTTC
CASSKRVNGYTF
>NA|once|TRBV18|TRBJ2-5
TGTGCCAGCTCACCACCTAGCAGGGTCCAAGAGACCCAGTACTTC
CASSPPSRVQETQYF
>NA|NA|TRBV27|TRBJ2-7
TGTGCCAGCAGTCAAAACACGGCGTACTCCTACGAGCAGTACTTC
CASSQNTAYSYEQYF
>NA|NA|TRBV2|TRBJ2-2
TGTGCCAGCACCCCCTGGACGAACACCGGGGAGCTGTTTTTT
CASTPWTNTGELFF
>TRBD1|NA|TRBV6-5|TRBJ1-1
TGTGCCAGCAGTTCTGGGACAGTGAACACTGAAGCTTTCTTT
CASSSGTVNTEAFF
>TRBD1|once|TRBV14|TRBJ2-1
TGTGCCAGCAGCCGAGGGGCAGGGGGCATTATGAATGAGCAGTTCTTC
CASSRGAGGIMNEQFF
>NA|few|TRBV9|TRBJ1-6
TGTGCCAGCAGCGTCACTCCACGGGATAATTCACCCCTCCACTTT
CASSVTPRDNSPLHF
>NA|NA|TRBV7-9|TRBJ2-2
TGTGCCAGCAGCTCGAACACCGGGGAGCTGTTTTTT
CASSSNTGELFF
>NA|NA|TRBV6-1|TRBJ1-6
TGTGCCAGCAGTGAAAGGGGGGCTAAGAGATCACCCCTCCACTTT
CASSERGAKRSPLHF
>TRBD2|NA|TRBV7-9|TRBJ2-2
TGTGCCAGCAGCTCCAGCGGGAGGGGAAACACCGGGGAGCTGTTTTTT
CASSSSGRGNTGELFF
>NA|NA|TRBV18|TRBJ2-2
TGTGCCAGCTCATCCACAGGGACCGGGGAGCTGTTTTTT
CASSSTGTGELFF
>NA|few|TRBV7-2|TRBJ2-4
TGTGCCAGCTCCCTGCTGGGACCCCAAAACATTCAGTACTTC
CASSLLGPQNIQYF
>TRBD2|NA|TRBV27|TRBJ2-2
TGTGCCAGCAGTTTACGCCCTCTGAGACTAGCGGGGGGGGCTGGGGCCGGGGAGCTGTTTTTT
CASSLRPLRLAGGAGAGELFF
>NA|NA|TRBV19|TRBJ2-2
TGTGCCAGTATGGTAGGGGGGAACACCGGGGAGCTGTTTTTT
CASMVGGNTGELFF
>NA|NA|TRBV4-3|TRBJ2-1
TGCGCCAGCAGCCAAGCAAGGGGCAATGAGCAGTTCTTC
CASSQARGNEQFF
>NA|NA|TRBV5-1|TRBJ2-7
TGCGCCAGCAGCTTGGCCTTGGGGGGGCGCCCCGAGCAGTACTTC
CASSLALGGRPEQYF
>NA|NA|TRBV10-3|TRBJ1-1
TGTGCCATCAGTCTCCAGGGGCAGGGGCCGAACACTGAAGCTTTCTTT
CAISLQGQGPNTEAFF
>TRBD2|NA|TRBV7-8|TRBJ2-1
TGTGCCAGCGCCCGACTAGCGGGGGAGTACAATGAGCAGTTCTTC
CASARLAGEYNEQFF
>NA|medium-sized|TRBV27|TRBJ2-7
TGTGCCAGCAGTCCTTCTCAGGCGACTAGCTACGAGCAGTACTTC
CASSPSQATSYEQYF
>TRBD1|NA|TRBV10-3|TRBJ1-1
TGTGCCATCAGTGAGACAGGGGGCTCTGAAGCTTTCTTT
CAISETGGSEAFF
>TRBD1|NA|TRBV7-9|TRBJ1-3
TGTGCCAGCAGAGTAACCGGACAGGGAGTAAACACCATATATTTT
CASRVTGQGVNTIYF
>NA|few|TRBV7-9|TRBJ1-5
TGTGCCAGCAGCTTAGCCCGGACATCCCCTGATGGCAATCAGCCCCAGCATTTT
CASSLARTSPDGNQPQHF
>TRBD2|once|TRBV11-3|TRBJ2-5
TGTGCCAGCAGCTTAACTAGCGGGACAGGAGAGACCCAGTACTTC
CASSLTSGTGETQYF
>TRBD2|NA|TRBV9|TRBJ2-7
TGTGCCAGCAGCGTAGACACTAGCGGCTACGAGCAGTACTTC
CASSVDTSGYEQYF
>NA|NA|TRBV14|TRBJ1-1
TGTGCCAGCAGCCCTTCTCACCTCACTGAAGCTTTCTTT
CASSPSHLTEAFF
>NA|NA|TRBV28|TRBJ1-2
TGTGCCACCCGTGGGGCAGGGCGGTATGGCTACACCTTC
CATRGAGRYGYTF
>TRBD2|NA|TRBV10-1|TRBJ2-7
TGCGCCAGCAGTGAGTCGGGGGGGACCTACGAGCAGTACTTC
CASSESGGTYEQYF
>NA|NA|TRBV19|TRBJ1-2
TGTGCCAGTAGTATAGATCCTAGGACCCGATCTGGCTACACCTTC
CASSIDPRTRSGYTF
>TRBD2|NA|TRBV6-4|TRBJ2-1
TGTGCCAGCAGTGACTCGACTAGCGGGAGCAATGAGCAGTTCTTC
CASSDSTSGSNEQFF
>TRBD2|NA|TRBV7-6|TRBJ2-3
TGTGCCAGCAGCTCCCCCTTTACTAGCGGCGACACAGATACGCAGTATTTT
CASSSPFTSGDTDTQYF
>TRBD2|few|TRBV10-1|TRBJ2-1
TGCGCCAGCAGTGGTAGCGGGGGGGACAATGAGCAGTTCTTC
CASSGSGGDNEQFF
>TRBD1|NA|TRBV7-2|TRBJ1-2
TGTGCCAGCAGCTCCCCGGGACAGGGGTATGGCTACACCTTC
CASSSPGQGYGYTF
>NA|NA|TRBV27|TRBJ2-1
TGTGCCAGCAGTTTGGCAGGGTGGAATGAGCAGTTCTTC
CASSLAGWNEQFF
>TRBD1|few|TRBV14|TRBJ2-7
TGTGCCAGCAGCGGACAGGGGGCCGCCTACGAGCAGTACTTC
CASSGQGAAYEQYF
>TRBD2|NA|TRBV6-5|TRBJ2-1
TGTGCCAGCAGTTCCCGGCTAGCGGGGGCCAATGAGCAGTTCTTC
CASSSRLAGANEQFF
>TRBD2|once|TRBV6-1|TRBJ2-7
TGTGCCAGCAGTTGGGGGGGGAGACCAGGCTACGAGCAGTACTTC
CASSWGGRPGYEQYF
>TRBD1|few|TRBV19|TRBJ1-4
TGTGCCAGTAGAAGACAGGGTAATGAAAAACTGTTTTTT
CASRRQGNEKLFF
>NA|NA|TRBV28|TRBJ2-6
TGTGCCAGTCAAAGGGTGAATGGGGCCAACGTCCTGACTTTC
CASQRVNGANVLTF